The 32 T cell receptor beta chains listed next were all sequenced from one sample in a study of T cell changes during pregnancy in multiple sclerosis. Libraries were prepared by immunoSEQ multiplex PCR; TCRdb keeps only in-frame clonotypes and omits some of them. The repertoire includes about 26,000 clones, roughly nine tenths of them detected once, and roughly 17% sits in the top ten. Sequences were derived from CD8+ T cells from peripheral blood mononuclear cells, sampled in the second trimester of pregnancy. All receptors derive from a female donor with multiple sclerosis, enrolled in a pregnancy study.

This sequence joins TRBV15 and TRBJ1-2; D is unresolved. Germline CDR1 and CDR2: LNHNV and YYDKDF (reference sequence). The CDR3 has 16 amino acids. Trimming cost V 3 bases and J 3 bases, with 17 bases left between them. The DNA for the CDR3 is TGTGCCACCAGCAGTTTGCTTTGGAGATATTACTATGGCTACACCTTC. As protein: CATSSLLWRYYYGYTF. Combining the CDR3 with reference TRBV15 and TRBJ1-2 gives the whole variable domain DAMVIQNPRYQVTQFGKPVTLSCSQTLNHNVMYWYQQKSSQAPKLLFHYYDKDFNNEADTPDNFQSRRPNTSFCFLDIRSPGLGDTAMYLCATSSLLWRYYYGYTFGSGTRLTVV.

V gene TRBV4-1 combines with J gene TRBJ2-7; the match to TRBD1 covers 7 bases. There are 15 residues in the CDR3. Unmatched junction bases numbered 4, after V lost 2 bases and J lost 0 bases. Looked up from germline, CDR1 is MGHRA and CDR2 is YSYEKL. CDR3 DNA sequence: TGCGCCAGCAGCCAAACACGACAGGGCTCCTACGAGCAGTACTTC. Its translation is CASSQTRQGSYEQYF.

The rearrangement joins TRBV7-3 to TRBJ2-5; the match to TRBD2 covers 7 bases. CDR1 is SGHTA, CDR2 FQGTGA, per germline. After removal of 1 base from V and 5 bases from J, the junction contained 10 bases not matched to a gene. This CDR3 comprises 16 residues. CDR3 DNA sequence: TGTGCCAGCAGCTTAAAAGGCGGCGGGAGAGGGGAGACCCAGTACTTC. Its translation is CASSLKGGGRGETQYF.

The rearrangement uses TRBV27 and TRBJ1-5; D ambiguous. Trimming stripped 2 bases from V and 1 base from J, with 9 bases between. Germline V gene sequence: CDR1 MNHEY, CDR2 SMNVEV (reference sequence). The CDR3 runs 15 residues. CDR3 protein: CASSLVGPSNQPQHF. The DNA of the CDR3 is TGTGCCAGCAGTTTAGTTGGCCCCAGCAATCAGCCCCAGCATTTT.

Worth noting for this clone: One junction end does not reproduce the germline sequence, and a read error may be involved. The chain recombines TRBV19 with TRBJ2-2; possibly TRBD2 for D (5 bases). This CDR3 is built from 13 residues. Germline V gene sequence: CDR1 LNHDA, CDR2 SQIVND (reference sequence). CDR3 in amino acids: CASSIGGHRGAVF. The CDR3 DNA follows: TGTGCCAGTAGTATAGGAGGGCACCGGGGAGCTGTTTTT.

V gene TRBV15 combines with J gene TRBJ1-3, with D possibly being TRBD1 (6 bases). Germline CDR1 LNHNV, CDR2 YYDKDF (reference sequence). The CDR3 is made up of 15 amino acids. Trimming took off 8 bases at V and 0 bases at J, with 14 bases between the two ends. Here the CDR3 DNA reads TGTGCCACCGGGGGCAGGATAAACTCTGGAAACACCATATATTTT. It is translated as CATGGRINSGNTIYF.

V gene TRBV19 combines with J gene TRBJ2-1; D not certain. The V and J ends lost 3 bases and 6 bases respectively, with 9 bases between them. The CDR3 loop spans 13 amino acids. Germline assignment: CDR1 LNHDA and CDR2 SQIVND (reference sequence). As DNA, the CDR3 is TGTGCCAGTAGTATTGGAGCGTTCAATGAGCAGTTCTTC. Residues: CASSIGAFNEQFF. The full variable domain, with the rest looked up from reference TRBV19 and TRBJ2-1, is DGGITQSPKYLFRKEGQNVTLSCEQNLNHDAMYWYRQDPGQGLRLIYYSQIVNDFQKGDIAEGYSVSREKKESFPLTVTSAQKNPTAFYLCASSIGAFNEQFFGPGTRLTVL.

The chain couples TRBV6-5 to TRBJ2-1; D is undetermined. V lost 2 bases, J lost 0 bases, and 8 bases lay in between. The germline CDR1 and CDR2 sequences are MNHEY and SVGAGI. This CDR3 contains 15 residues. CDR3 protein: CASSYTWSSYNEQFF. CDR3 sequence (DNA): TGTGCCAGCAGTTACACCTGGAGCTCCTACAATGAGCAGTTCTTC.

The rearrangement uses TRBV7-2 and TRBJ2-7; unclear D gene. This CDR3 has 13 amino acids. The germline CDR1 and CDR2 sequences are SGHTA and FQGNSA. V was cut by 5 bases and J by 6 bases, with 14 bases left in between. CDR3: CASSPEAQREQYF. CDR3 DNA sequence: TGTGCCAGCAGCCCCGAGGCCCAGCGCGAGCAGTACTTC.

The genes are TRBV2 and TRBJ2-7; 12 nucleotides agree with TRBD2. The CDR3 runs to 17 residues. Germline trimming cut 7 bases from V and 7 bases from J; bases unmatched to any gene: 17. Germline lookup yields CDR1 SNHLY and CDR2 FYNNEI. The CDR3 nucleotides read TGTGCCAGCATCATGAGTCTTACGACTAGCGGGAGTGGGGAGCAGTACTTC. This codes for CASIMSLTTSGSGEQYF.

The rearrangement uses TRBV27 and TRBJ2-2; D is perhaps TRBD1 (5 bases). This CDR3 contains 13 residues. V shed 5 bases and J shed 2 bases, with 6 bases lying between them. Germline V lookup: CDR1 MNHEY, CDR2 SMNVEV (reference sequence). CDR3 DNA: TGTGCCAGCAGTGGGGCTAACACCGGGGAGCTGTTTTTT. The encoded protein is CASSGANTGELFF.

V and J are TRBV6-6 and TRBJ2-7; tentatively, D is TRBD2 (6 bases). The CDR3 loop spans 14 amino acids. The V end lost 3 bases, the J end lost 2 bases, and 11 bases lay between the germline ends. The germline V gene has CDR1 MNHNY and CDR2 SVGAGI (reference sequence). The chain's CDR3 is CASSYGGNPYEQYF. CDR3 nucleotide sequence: TGTGCCAGCAGTTATGGGGGGAATCCCTACGAGCAGTACTTC.

The rearrangement uses TRBV2 and TRBJ2-1; TRBD1 aligns across 7 bases. The V segment lost 9 bases and the J segment 10 bases; nucleotides outside the gene matches: 3. From germline, CDR1 is SNHLY and CDR2 FYNNEI. The CDR3 totals 10 residues. The CDR3 here is CASLTGEQFF. In DNA, the CDR3 is TGTGCCAGTTTGACAGGGGAGCAGTTCTTC. The full variable domain, in which reference TRBV2 and TRBJ2-1 provide the parts outside the CDR3, is EPEVTQTPSHQVTQMGQEVILRCVPISNHLYFYWYRQILGQKVEFLVSFYNNEISEKSEIFDDQFSVERPDGSNFTLKIRSTKLEDSAMYFCASLTGEQFFGPGTRLTVL.

The chain recombines TRBV28 with TRBJ2-7; D gene unclear. V was clipped by 3 bases and J by 3 bases, with 15 bases between them. The germline gives CDR1 MDHEN, CDR2 SYDVKM. This CDR3 is built from 15 residues. The CDR3: CASSFSLTGNYEQYF. The CDR3, as DNA: TGTGCCAGCAGTTTTTCCCTAACTGGTAACTACGAGCAGTACTTC.

This chain links TRBV7-2 with TRBJ2-3; 10 bases align to TRBD2. V lost 1 base and J lost 5; bases outside the gene matches: 15. Germline-derived CDR1 and CDR2 are SGHTA and FQGNSA. CDR3 size: 19 residues. For the CDR3, the DNA is TGTGCCAGCAGCTTAGGAGTGGGCCTAGCGGGAGTGGGGAAAGATACGCAGTATTTT. It is translated as CASSLGVGLAGVGKDTQYF.

This clone was seen just once. V gene TRBV28 combines with J gene TRBJ2-1, with D perhaps TRBD1 (6 bases). Germline V gives CDR1 MDHEN, CDR2 SYDVKM. This CDR3 contains 14 residues. V was clipped by 5 bases and J by 8 bases, with 16 bases between them. CDR3 in amino acids: CASSPQYRVDEQFF. DNA for the CDR3: TGTGCCAGCAGTCCGCAGTACAGGGTCGATGAGCAGTTCTTC.

This sequence joins TRBV4-3 and TRBJ2-7, with TRBD2 as a possible D gene (5 bases). CDR3 length: 15 residues. Germline CDR1 reads LGHNA; CDR2 reads YSLEER. The ends were cut back, 4 bases at V and 3 bases at J, with 16 bases in the middle. As DNA, the CDR3 is TGCGCCAGCAGCCCGGGATTAGGGTCACTCTACGAGCAGTACTTC. It yields the protein CASSPGLGSLYEQYF.

This chain links TRBV6-5 with TRBJ2-2; D not resolved. The length of the CDR3 is 13 residues. Germline CDR1 reads MNHEY; CDR2 reads SVGAGI. Between the trimmed V and J ends, which lost 8 bases and 6 bases, there was a span of 13 bases. The CDR3 spells CASGFGDAGELFF. In DNA form, the CDR3 reads TGTGCCAGCGGTTTTGGAGATGCCGGGGAGCTGTTTTTT.

The J gene is TRBJ2-5, the V gene TRBV7-9; 11 bases are shared with TRBD2. J was trimmed by 5 bases and V by 5 bases; bases with no gene match: 16. The CDR3 contains 18 residues. From germline, CDR1 is SEHNR and CDR2 FQNEAQ (reference sequence). The CDR3 here is CASSQAPGLAELWETQYF. Written as DNA, the CDR3 is TGTGCCAGCAGCCAAGCACCGGGACTAGCGGAACTATGGGAGACCCAGTACTTC.

The V call is TRBV6-5, the J call TRBJ2-7; 8 nucleotides match TRBD1. The CDR3 totals 15 residues. After removal of 6 bases from V and 3 bases from J, the junction contained 10 bases not matched to a gene. Germline loops: CDR1 MNHEY, CDR2 SVGAGI. The CDR3 sequence: CASSSNRGSLYEQYF. The DNA for the CDR3 is TGTGCCAGCAGCAGCAACAGGGGGAGCCTCTACGAGCAGTACTTC.

V is TRBV19 and J is TRBJ1-2, with a weak D call TRBD1 (5 bases). The CDR3 contains 14 residues. V lost 1 base to trimming and J lost 4 bases, with 10 bases between them. CDR1 is LNHDA, CDR2 SQIVND, per germline (reference sequence). The CDR3 region is CASSIVAGFYGYTF. In DNA form, the CDR3 reads TGTGCCAGTAGTATAGTCGCAGGGTTCTATGGCTACACCTTC.

The V and J genes are TRBV29-1 and TRBJ1-2; D possibly corresponds to TRBD1 (6 bases). The germline gives CDR1 SQVTM, CDR2 ANQGSEA. Trimming removed 4 bases from V and 8 bases from J, with 23 bases in between. CDR3 length equals 15 residues. CDR3 in amino acids: CSVGDIPIGSGGYTF. The CDR3 DNA follows: TGCAGCGTTGGGGACATTCCCATCGGCAGCGGCGGCTACACCTTC.

CDR3 loop: CASSLSGDTEAFF. CDR3 DNA: TGTGCCAGCAGCTTATCGGGGGACACTGAAGCTTTCTTT. V and J are TRBV11-3 and TRBJ1-1; D is possibly TRBD1 (5 bases). This CDR3 is built from 13 residues. The germline V gene has CDR1 SGHNT and CDR2 YENEEA. Trimming pared 2 bases from V and 3 bases from J, leaving 7 bases between.

The chain links TRBV6-6 to TRBJ2-7, with D tentatively TRBD2 (6 bases). Germline V gene lookup returns CDR1 MNHNY and CDR2 SVGAGI (reference sequence). V was clipped by 5 bases and J by 1 base, with 18 bases between them. The length of the CDR3 is 16 residues. The CDR3 protein is CASSAAVRELSYEQYF. CDR3 nucleotides: TGTGCCAGCAGTGCCGCGGTGCGGGAACTTTCCTACGAGCAGTACTTC.

The chain links TRBV29-1 to TRBJ1-4; no firm D call. Germline CDR1 and CDR2: SQVTM and ANQGSEA. This CDR3 is built from 14 residues. Trimming cost V 6 bases and J 1 base, with 12 bases left between them. CDR3 nucleotide sequence: TGCAGCGTGGGCCTTGAGGGAACTAATGAAAAACTGTTTTTT. It codes for CSVGLEGTNEKLFF. Supplemented by reference TRBV29-1 and TRBJ1-4, the full variable domain reads SAVISQKPSRDICQRGTSLTIQCQVDSQVTMMFWYRQQPGQSLTLIATANQGSEATYESGFVIDKFPISRPNLTFSTLTVSNMSPEDSSIYLCSVGLEGTNEKLFFGSGTQLSVL.

CDR3 DNA sequence: TGTGCCAGCAGCCAAGTGGGGGGAATAGGAGAGACCCAGTACTTC. It codes for CASSQVGGIGETQYF. This sequence joins TRBV14 and TRBJ2-5; D is possibly TRBD2 (6 bases). V was trimmed by 1 base and J by 4 bases, leaving 13 bases between them. CDR1 and CDR2 from the germline V gene are SGHDN and FVKESK. There are 15 residues in the CDR3. The full variable domain, rest sourced from reference TRBV14 and TRBJ2-5, is EAGVTQFPSHSVIEKGQTVTLRCDPISGHDNLYWYRRVMGKEIKFLLHFVKESKQDESGMPNNRFLAERTGGTYSTLKVQPAELEDSGVYFCASSQVGGIGETQYFGPGTRLLVL.

J is TRBJ2-5 and V is TRBV4-3, with a weak D call TRBD2 (5 bases). The DNA end lines up better with TRBJ2-7; the J call may be wrong. Germline V gene sequence: CDR1 LGHNA, CDR2 YSLEER. CDR3 length: 15 residues. CDR3 sequence (DNA): TGCGCCAGCAGCCAAGGATCCGCCGGGATCTACGAGCAGTACTTC. Translated: CASSQGSAGIYEQYF.

The rearrangement uses TRBV9 and TRBJ2-3; 12 bases match TRBD2. Germline loops: CDR1 SGDLS, CDR2 YYNGEE. V gave up 5 bases and J gave up 4 bases; unmatched junction bases: 11. The CDR3 length is 17 residues. The CDR3 DNA sequence: TGTGCCAGCAGTCCAAGGACTAGCGGGGCGGGCTCAGATACGCAGTATTTT. This translates into CASSPRTSGAGSDTQYF. The complete variable domain, with remaining parts taken from reference TRBV9 and TRBJ2-3, reads DSGVTQTPKHLITATGQRVTLRCSPRSGDLSVYWYQQSLDQGLQFLIQYYNGEERAKGNILERFSAQQFPDLHSELNLSSLELGDSALYFCASSPRTSGAGSDTQYFGPGTRLTVL.

The chain is built from TRBV10-3 and TRBJ1-1; 9 bases agree with TRBD1. The CDR3 is 15 residues long. Trimming removed 5 bases from V and 0 bases from J; junction bases left unmatched: 4. Germline CDR1 is ENHRY and CDR2 is SYGVKD. The CDR3 loop is CAISPGQGLNTEAFF. CDR3 coding DNA: TGTGCCATCAGTCCCGGACAGGGGTTGAACACTGAAGCTTTCTTT.

The chain joins TRBV29-1 to TRBJ2-1; no clear D gene. V was pared by 3 bases and J by 3 bases, with 3 bases between. This CDR3 comprises 11 residues. Germline V gene sequence: CDR1 SQVTM, CDR2 ANQGSEA. The CDR3 DNA is TGCAGCGTTGACAGCTACAATGAGCAGTTCTTC. This encodes CSVDSYNEQFF.

The chain recombines TRBV9 with TRBJ2-7; a possible D gene is TRBD2 (7 bases). CDR3 length equals 16 residues. Trimming pared 5 bases from V and 5 bases from J, leaving 23 bases between. Per the germline V gene, CDR1 is SGDLS and CDR2 is YYNGEE. As DNA, the CDR3 is TGTGCCAGCAGTAAGGGGGGGGCGGGAGCTTCTGACGAGCAGTACTTC. Encoded protein: CASSKGGAGASDEQYF. The full variable domain, rest sourced from reference TRBV9 and TRBJ2-7, is DSGVTQTPKHLITATGQRVTLRCSPRSGDLSVYWYQQSLDQGLQFLIQYYNGEERAKGNILERFSAQQFPDLHSELNLSSLELGDSALYFCASSKGGAGASDEQYFGPGTRLTVT.

The rearrangement links TRBV5-6 to TRBJ2-3; TRBD2 matches at 7 bases. Per the germline V gene, CDR1 is SGHDT and CDR2 is YYEEEE. The V and J ends lost 0 bases and 6 bases, in that order; junction bases with no gene match: 7. This CDR3 is built from 15 residues. This chain's CDR3 is CASSLGGSGGDTQYF. The CDR3 region has the DNA TGTGCCAGCAGCTTGGGCGGGAGCGGCGGGGATACGCAGTATTTT.